A single sample is the source of the 22 T cell receptor beta chains below, sequenced in a study of blood T cell repertoires in COVID-19. Profiled with immunoSEQ multiplex PCR; TCRdb holds only in-frame clones, not every one. The sample has around 100,000 clones, about 81% seen once. The sequenced material came from peripheral blood. The receptors were sampled from a man between 65 and 80 years old with acute or convalescent COVID-19.

V is TRBV12-3 or TRBV12-4 and J is TRBJ2-7; D is unresolved. The CDR3 totals 11 residues. Between the trimmed V and J ends, which lost 4 bases and 3 bases, there was a span of 4 bases. Here the CDR3 DNA reads TGTGCCAGCAGTTCCTTCTACGAGCAGTACTTC. It yields the protein CASSSFYEQYF.

The chain combines TRBV5-4 with TRBJ2-7, with 8 bases identical to TRBD1. Trimming cost V 2 bases and J 3 bases; bases outside gene matches: 7. Germline V gene data show CDR1 as SGHNT and CDR2 as YYREEE (reference sequence). CDR3 length: 15 amino acids. This chain's CDR3 is CASSLPGQANYEQYF. The CDR3 DNA reads TGTGCCAGCAGCTTACCGGGACAGGCGAACTACGAGCAGTACTTC.

CDR3 region: CASSIRDRGTEAFF. The CDR3 DNA is TGTGCCAGCAGTATCCGGGACAGGGGCACTGAAGCTTTCTTT. The V call is TRBV28, the J call TRBJ1-1, with TRBD1 matching 10 bases. This CDR3 comprises 14 residues. CDR1 is MDHEN, CDR2 SYDVKM, per germline. Losses at the gene ends were 5 bases for V and 4 bases for J; bases not matched to a gene: 4.

The rearrangement uses TRBV6-1 and TRBJ1-2, with 11 bases that match TRBD1. Germline values: CDR1 MNHNS, CDR2 SASEGT. J gave up 8 bases and V 3 bases, and 8 bases lay outside the gene matches. This CDR3 has 15 residues. In DNA form, the CDR3 reads TGTGCCAGCAGTGAGGCGGACAGGGGGCGGGAGGGCTACACCTTC. Translation: CASSEADRGREGYTF.

The chain employs TRBV6-6 and TRBJ2-7; TRBD2 is a possible D gene (5 bases). Germline-derived CDR1 and CDR2 are MNHNY and SVGAGI (reference sequence). V was shortened by 7 bases and J by 3 bases, with 19 bases between the two germline ends. CDR3 length equals 15 residues. The CDR3 reads CASTSRGWKDYEQYF. The DNA for the CDR3 is TGTGCCAGCACCTCCCGGGGATGGAAAGACTACGAGCAGTACTTC.

In its sample, this clone was seen a few times. The chain combines TRBV11-2 with TRBJ2-6; 10 bases are a match to TRBD1. CDR1 and CDR2 from the germline V gene are SGHAT and FQNNGV. This CDR3 is 19 amino acids long. With V trimmed by 2 bases and J by 0 bases, 7 bases remained unmatched. As DNA, the CDR3 is TGTGCCAGCAGCTTACACCGGGACAGGGGCCTCTCTGGGGCCAACGTCCTGACTTTC. Its protein is CASSLHRDRGLSGANVLTF. Looking up the rest from reference TRBV11-2 and TRBJ2-6 gives the full variable domain: EAGVAQSPRYKIIEKRQSVAFWCNPISGHATLYWYQQILGQGPKLLIQFQNNGVVDDSQLPKDRFSAERLKGVDSTLKIQPAKLEDSAVYLCASSLHRDRGLSGANVLTFGAGSRLTVL.

CDR3 sequence: CASSLVSGRTYEQFF. The CDR3 DNA follows: TGTGCCAGCAGCTTAGTTAGCGGGAGAACCTATGAGCAGTTCTTC. This chain links TRBV7-8 with TRBJ2-1, with TRBD2 matching over 9 bases. Unmatched junction bases numbered 6, after V lost 1 base and J lost 8 bases. The germline gives CDR1 SGHVS, CDR2 FQNEAQ. The CDR3 covers 15 residues.

This chain connects TRBV6-5 to TRBJ1-1; TRBD1 matches 7 bases. Trimming took 5 bases from V and 4 from J; bases not matched to a gene: 7. Germline CDR1 reads MNHEY; CDR2 reads SVGAGI. The CDR3 consists of 14 residues. The CDR3 sequence: CASSKTGKVTEAFF. CDR3 coding DNA: TGTGCCAGCAGTAAGACAGGGAAAGTCACTGAAGCTTTCTTT.

J is TRBJ2-2 and V is TRBV12-5; TRBD2 might be the D (5 bases). From germline, CDR1 is LGHNT and CDR2 FRNRAP. The CDR3 has 14 amino acids. Trimming took 6 bases from V and 1 from J, leaving 9 bases between them. CDR3 bases: TGTGCTAGTGGCGCAAGCGGGAACACCGGGGAGCTGTTTTTT. This codes for CASGASGNTGELFF.

The rearrangement uses TRBV11-1 and TRBJ2-4; perhaps TRBD1 as D (5 bases). The V end lost 5 bases, the J end lost 0 bases, and 8 bases lay between the germline ends. The CDR3 runs 14 residues. In germline, CDR1 is SGHAT, CDR2 FQDESV (reference sequence). The CDR3 DNA follows: TGTGCCAGCAGCCCCGGACAAGCCAAAAACATTCAGTACTTC. It translates to CASSPGQAKNIQYF. Together with reference TRBV11-1 and TRBJ2-4, the CDR3 gives the full variable domain: EAEVAQSPRYKITEKSQAVAFWCDPISGHATLYWYRQILGQGPELLVQFQDESVVDDSQLPKDRFSAERLKGVDSTLKIQPAELGDSAMYLCASSPGQAKNIQYFGAGTRLSVL.

This chain links TRBV4-2 with TRBJ2-5; 9 nucleotides agree with TRBD2. From germline, CDR1 is LGHNA and CDR2 YNFKEQ. The V gene end was trimmed by 1 base and the J gene end by 5 bases; junction bases not matched to a gene: 8. The CDR3 is 16 amino acids. The CDR3: CASSQARASGMETQYF. CDR3 nucleotide sequence: TGTGCCAGCAGCCAAGCTAGGGCTAGCGGGATGGAGACCCAGTACTTC.

The chain couples TRBV28 to TRBJ1-6, with TRBD1 matching over 9 bases. The CDR3 contains 13 residues. Losses at the gene ends were 6 bases for V and 10 bases for J; bases not matched to a gene: 4. Germline CDR1 and CDR2: MDHEN and SYDVKM. CDR3 bases: TGTGCCAGCAGGGGGACAGGGAGATCACCCCTCCACTTT. This translates into CASRGTGRSPLHF.

Worth noting for this clone: The germline gene is not matched at one end of the junction; a read error may be the cause. The rearrangement links TRBV4-2 to TRBJ1-2, with D uncertain. Germline CDR1 is LGHNA and CDR2 is YNFKEQ. CDR3 length: 14 residues. CDR3 in amino acids: CASSQESGISGYTF. The DNA of the CDR3 is TGTGCCAGCAGTCAAGAATCGGGTATTTCTGGCTACACCTTC.

V gene TRBV14 combines with J gene TRBJ2-1; 7 bases line up with TRBD2. The V gene's germline CDR1 is SGHDN and CDR2 FVKESK. The CDR3 is 12 amino acids. Trimming took 4 bases from V and 9 from J; bases not matched to a gene: 3. The CDR3 loop reads CASSPGRIEQFF. In DNA form, the CDR3 reads TGTGCCAGCAGCCCCGGGAGGATTGAGCAGTTCTTC.

The genes are TRBV18 and TRBJ2-7; tentative D call: TRBD2 (6 bases). Germline lookup yields CDR1 KGHSH and CDR2 LQKENI. The V gene lost 4 bases and the J gene lost 6 bases, with 10 bases spanning the gap. The length of the CDR3 is 12 residues. The CDR3 loop is CASSLRGAEQYF. The DNA for the CDR3 is TGTGCCAGCTCACTCCGCGGGGCCGAGCAGTACTTC.

The gene calls are TRBV30 and TRBJ2-1; tentative D call: TRBD2 (6 bases). V lost 2 bases and J 10 bases, leaving 15 bases between the germline ends. CDR1 is GTSNPN, CDR2 SVGIG, per germline (reference sequence). This CDR3 has 13 amino acids. CDR3 sequence (DNA): TGTGCCTGGAGTCCTAGCGTAAGGGGAGAGCAGTTCTTC. Translated: CAWSPSVRGEQFF.

This rearrangement joins TRBV12-3 or TRBV12-4 to TRBJ1-1; TRBD1 agrees at 7 bases. J gave up 4 bases and V 6 bases, and 5 bases lay outside the gene matches. This CDR3 is 13 amino acids long. The DNA for the CDR3 is TGTGCCAGCAGCTCAGGGGGAGGCACTGAAGCTTTCTTT. Translating gives CASSSGGGTEAFF.

The V gene is TRBV10-3, the J gene TRBJ2-3, with 16 bases aligning to TRBD2. The CDR3 extends over 15 amino acids. The V and J ends lost 6 bases and 4 bases, in that order; junction bases with no gene match: 1. The germline CDR1 and CDR2 sequences are ENHRY and SYGVKD. The CDR3 loop reads CAISGTSGGADTQYF. For the CDR3, the DNA is TGTGCCATCAGCGGGACTAGCGGGGGGGCAGATACGCAGTATTTT.

The table lists this clone with a count of one. The gene calls are TRBV27 and TRBJ1-1; maybe TRBD1 (5 bases). Per germline, CDR1 MNHEY and CDR2 SMNVEV (reference sequence). CDR3 length: 15 amino acids. The V gene lost 3 bases and the J gene lost 6 bases, with 17 bases spanning the gap. The CDR3 spells CASSFFRTTSAEAFF. CDR3 coding DNA: TGTGCCAGCAGTTTTTTTCGGACAACGAGCGCTGAAGCTTTCTTT.

The rearrangement uses TRBV30 and TRBJ1-6, with 7 bases fitting TRBD1. Germline assignment: CDR1 GTSNPN and CDR2 SVGIG (reference sequence). J lost 6 bases, V lost 1 base, and 6 bases had no gene match. This CDR3 is 15 amino acids long. DNA for the CDR3: TGTGCCTGGAGTGCAGGGGGTTCGGGTAATTCACCCCTCCACTTT. Its protein is CAWSAGGSGNSPLHF.

This clone was counted a few times. V usage is TRBV7-9 and J usage is TRBJ1-6, with no clear D. Trimming took 2 bases from V and 8 from J, leaving 7 bases between them. Looked up from germline, CDR1 is SEHNR and CDR2 is FQNEAQ (reference sequence). This CDR3 region has 13 residues. The CDR3 reads CASSLREDSPLHF. The CDR3 DNA sequence: TGTGCCAGCAGCTTACGAGAGGATTCACCCCTCCACTTT. The variable domain in full, completed from reference TRBV7-9 and TRBJ1-6, reads DTGVSQNPRHKITKRGQNVTFRCDPISEHNRLYWYRQTLGQGPEFLTYFQNEAQLEKSRLLSDRFSAERPKGSFSTLEIQRTEQGDSAMYLCASSLREDSPLHFGNGTRLTVT.

The chain is built from TRBV6-4 and TRBJ1-6; tentatively, D is TRBD1 (6 bases). Germline lookup yields CDR1 MRHNA and CDR2 SNTAGT. The CDR3 extends over 14 amino acids. V was pared by 3 bases and J by 6 bases, with 9 bases between. CDR3 nucleotides: TGTGCCAGCAGTGAACAGGGTTTTAATTCACCCCTCCACTTT. Its translation: CASSEQGFNSPLHF.